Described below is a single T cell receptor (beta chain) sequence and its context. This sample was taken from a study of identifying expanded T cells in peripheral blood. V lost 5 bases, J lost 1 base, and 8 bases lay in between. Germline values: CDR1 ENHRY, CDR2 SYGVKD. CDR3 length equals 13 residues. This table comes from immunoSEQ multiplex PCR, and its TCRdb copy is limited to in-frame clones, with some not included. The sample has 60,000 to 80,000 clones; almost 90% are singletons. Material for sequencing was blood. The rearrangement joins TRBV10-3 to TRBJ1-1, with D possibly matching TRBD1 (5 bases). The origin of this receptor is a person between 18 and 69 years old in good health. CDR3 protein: CAISRQQNTEAFF. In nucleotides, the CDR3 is TGTGCCATCAGTAGACAGCAGAACACTGAAGCTTTCTTT.